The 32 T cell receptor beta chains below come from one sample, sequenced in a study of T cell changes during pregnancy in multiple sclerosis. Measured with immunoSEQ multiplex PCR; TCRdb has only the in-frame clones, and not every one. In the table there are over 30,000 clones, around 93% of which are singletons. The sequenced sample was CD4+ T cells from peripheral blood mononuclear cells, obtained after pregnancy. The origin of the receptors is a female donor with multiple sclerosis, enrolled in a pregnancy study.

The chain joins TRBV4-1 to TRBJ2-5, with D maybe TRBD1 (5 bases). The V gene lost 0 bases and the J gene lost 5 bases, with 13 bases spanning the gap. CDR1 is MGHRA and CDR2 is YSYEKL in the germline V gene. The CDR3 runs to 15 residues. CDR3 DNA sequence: TGCGCCAGCAGCCAAGATCACGCAGGGCGGGAGACCCAGTACTTC. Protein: CASSQDHAGRETQYF.

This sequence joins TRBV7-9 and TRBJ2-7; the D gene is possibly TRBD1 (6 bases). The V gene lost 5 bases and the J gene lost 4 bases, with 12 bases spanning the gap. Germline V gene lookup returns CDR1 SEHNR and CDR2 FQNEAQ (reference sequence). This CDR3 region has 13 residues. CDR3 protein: CASSRTQGYEQYF. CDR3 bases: TGTGCCAGCAGCCGAACTCAGGGGTACGAGCAGTACTTC.

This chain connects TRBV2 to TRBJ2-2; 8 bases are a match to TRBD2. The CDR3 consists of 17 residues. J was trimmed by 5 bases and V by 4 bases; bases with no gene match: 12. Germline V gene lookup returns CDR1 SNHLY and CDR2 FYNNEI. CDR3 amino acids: CASSVSGGPAGTGELFF. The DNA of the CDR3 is TGTGCCAGCAGTGTTTCGGGGGGGCCGGCCGGAACCGGGGAGCTGTTTTTT.

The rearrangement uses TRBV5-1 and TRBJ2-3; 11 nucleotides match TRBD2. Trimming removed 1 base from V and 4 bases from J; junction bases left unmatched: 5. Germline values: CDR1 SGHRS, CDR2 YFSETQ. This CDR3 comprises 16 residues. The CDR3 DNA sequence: TGCGCCAGCAGCTTGCGACTAGCGGGGAGCCCAGATACGCAGTATTTT. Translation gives CASSLRLAGSPDTQYF.

The CDR3 region is CASSPRPATNEKLFF. The CDR3 nucleotides are TGTGCCAGCAGTCCCCGCCCGGCAACTAATGAAAAACTGTTTTTT. The V call is TRBV6-1, the J call TRBJ1-4; D is unresolved. The V end lost 5 bases, the J end lost 0 bases, and 10 bases lay between the germline ends. The germline V gene encodes CDR1 MNHNS and CDR2 SASEGT. The CDR3 consists of 15 residues.

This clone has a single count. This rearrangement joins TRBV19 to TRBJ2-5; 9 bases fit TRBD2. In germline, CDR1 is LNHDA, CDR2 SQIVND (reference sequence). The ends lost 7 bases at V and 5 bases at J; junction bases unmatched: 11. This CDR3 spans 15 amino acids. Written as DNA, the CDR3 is TGTGCCAGTAACCGAGGCGGCGGGGGGGCGGAGACCCAGTACTTC. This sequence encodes CASNRGGGGAETQYF.

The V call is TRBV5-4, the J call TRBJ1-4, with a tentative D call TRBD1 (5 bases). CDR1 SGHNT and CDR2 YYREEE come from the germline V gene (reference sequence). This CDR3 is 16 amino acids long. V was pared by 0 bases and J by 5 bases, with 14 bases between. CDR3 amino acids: CASSLDYPRGNEKLFF. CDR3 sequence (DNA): TGTGCCAGCAGCTTGGATTATCCTCGGGGGAATGAAAAACTGTTTTTT.

The CDR3 DNA reads TGTGCCAGCAGCTTGAGGACAGGGGGGAGAAACACCATATATTTT. Translating gives CASSLRTGGRNTIYF. The V and J genes are TRBV5-8 and TRBJ1-3; 10 bases align to TRBD1. CDR3 length equals 15 residues. The V and J ends lost 1 base and 5 bases, in that order; junction bases with no gene match: 3. CDR1 SGHTS and CDR2 YDEGEE come from the germline V gene. The full variable domain, completed using reference TRBV5-8 and TRBJ1-3, is EAGVTQSPTHLIKTRGQQATLRCSPISGHTSVYWYQQALGLGLQFLLWYDEGEERNRGNFPPRFSGRQFPNYSSELNVNALELEDSALYLCASSLRTGGRNTIYFGEGSWLTVV.

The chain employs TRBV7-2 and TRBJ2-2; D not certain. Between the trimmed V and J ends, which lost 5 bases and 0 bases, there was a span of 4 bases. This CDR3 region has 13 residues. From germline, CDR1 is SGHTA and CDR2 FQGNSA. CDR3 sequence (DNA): TGTGCCAGCAGCCCCTCGAACACCGGGGAGCTGTTTTTT. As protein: CASSPSNTGELFF.

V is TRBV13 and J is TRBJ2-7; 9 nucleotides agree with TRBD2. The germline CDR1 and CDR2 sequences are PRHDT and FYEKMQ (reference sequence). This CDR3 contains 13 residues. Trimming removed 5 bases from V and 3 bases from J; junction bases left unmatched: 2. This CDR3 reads CASSERGVYEQYF. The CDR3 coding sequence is TGTGCCAGCAGCGAGCGGGGGGTCTACGAGCAGTACTTC.

For the CDR3, the DNA is TGTGCCAGCAGCTCCGCAGGGCCGGGTAATGAAAAACTGTTTTTT. Its protein is CASSSAGPGNEKLFF. The J gene is TRBJ1-4, the V gene TRBV5-4; TRBD1 might be the D (5 bases). This CDR3 has 15 residues. Germline V gene lookup returns CDR1 SGHNT and CDR2 YYREEE (reference sequence). Trimming removed 3 bases at V and 4 bases at J, with 13 bases between.

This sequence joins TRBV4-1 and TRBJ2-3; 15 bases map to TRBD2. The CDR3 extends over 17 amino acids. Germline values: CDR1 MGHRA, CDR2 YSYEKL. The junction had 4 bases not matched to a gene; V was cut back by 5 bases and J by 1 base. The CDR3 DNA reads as TGCGCCAGCAGCGGACTAGCGGGGGGGCGTGGCACAGATACGCAGTATTTT. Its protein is CASSGLAGGRGTDTQYF.

The DNA of the CDR3 is TGTGCCAGCAGTTTATTGGGGACAGGGGGTGGCTACACCTTC. This translates into CASSLLGTGGGYTF. The V and J genes are TRBV28 and TRBJ1-2; 11 positions match TRBD1. Germline V gives CDR1 MDHEN, CDR2 SYDVKM. The trim removed 1 base at V and 7 bases at J, leaving 2 bases unmatched. The CDR3 consists of 14 residues.

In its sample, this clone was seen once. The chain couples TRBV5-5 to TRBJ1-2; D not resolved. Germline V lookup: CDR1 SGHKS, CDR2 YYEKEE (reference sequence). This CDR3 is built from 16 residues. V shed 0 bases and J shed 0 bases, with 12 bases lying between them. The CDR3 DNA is TGTGCCAGCAGCTTGGCCGGGGAGAGCGCTAACTATGGCTACACCTTC. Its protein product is CASSLAGESANYGYTF.

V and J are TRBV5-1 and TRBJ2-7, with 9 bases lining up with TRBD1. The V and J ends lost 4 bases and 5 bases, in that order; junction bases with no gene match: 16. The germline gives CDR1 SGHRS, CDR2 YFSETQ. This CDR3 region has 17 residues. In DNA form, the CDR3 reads TGCGCCAGCAGCAGCCGGGACAGGGATAGGGTGCGGAACGAGCAGTACTTC. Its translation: CASSSRDRDRVRNEQYF.

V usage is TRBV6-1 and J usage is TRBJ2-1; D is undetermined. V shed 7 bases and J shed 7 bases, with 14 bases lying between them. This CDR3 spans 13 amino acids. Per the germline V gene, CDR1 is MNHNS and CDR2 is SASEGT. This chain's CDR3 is CASKLNHANEQFF. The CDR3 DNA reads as TGTGCCAGCAAGCTCAACCATGCGAATGAGCAGTTCTTC.

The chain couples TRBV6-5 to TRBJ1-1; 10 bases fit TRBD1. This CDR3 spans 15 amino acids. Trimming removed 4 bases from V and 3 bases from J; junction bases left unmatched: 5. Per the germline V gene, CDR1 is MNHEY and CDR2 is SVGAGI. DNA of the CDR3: TGTGCCAGCAGTTCGCCGGACAGGGGGGACACTGAAGCTTTCTTT. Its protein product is CASSSPDRGDTEAFF.

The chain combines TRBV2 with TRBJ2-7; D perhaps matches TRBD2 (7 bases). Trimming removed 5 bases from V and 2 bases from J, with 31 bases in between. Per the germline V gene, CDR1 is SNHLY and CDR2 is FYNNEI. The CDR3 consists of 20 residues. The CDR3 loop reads CASSLSRWTEVGGPTYEQYF. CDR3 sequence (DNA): TGTGCCAGCAGTCTTTCTCGGTGGACGGAAGTCGGGGGGCCGACCTACGAGCAGTACTTC.

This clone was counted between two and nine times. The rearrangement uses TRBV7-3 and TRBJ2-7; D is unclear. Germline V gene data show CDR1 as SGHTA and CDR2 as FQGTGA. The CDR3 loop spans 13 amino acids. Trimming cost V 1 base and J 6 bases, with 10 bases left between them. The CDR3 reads CASSLIERSEQYF. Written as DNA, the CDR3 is TGTGCCAGCAGCTTAATCGAGAGATCCGAGCAGTACTTC.

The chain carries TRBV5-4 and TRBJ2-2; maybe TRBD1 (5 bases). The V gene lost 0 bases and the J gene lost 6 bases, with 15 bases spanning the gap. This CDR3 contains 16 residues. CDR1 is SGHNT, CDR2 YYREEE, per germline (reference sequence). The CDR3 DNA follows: TGTGCCAGCAGCTTGGCCGGGCAGGGTGGGTCCGGGGAGCTGTTTTTT. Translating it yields CASSLAGQGGSGELFF. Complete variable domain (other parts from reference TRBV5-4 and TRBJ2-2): ETGVTQSPTHLIKTRGQQVTLRCSSQSGHNTVSWYQQALGQGPQFIFQYYREEENGRGNFPPRFSGLQFPNYSSELNVNALELDDSALYLCASSLAGQGGSGELFFGEGSRLTVL.

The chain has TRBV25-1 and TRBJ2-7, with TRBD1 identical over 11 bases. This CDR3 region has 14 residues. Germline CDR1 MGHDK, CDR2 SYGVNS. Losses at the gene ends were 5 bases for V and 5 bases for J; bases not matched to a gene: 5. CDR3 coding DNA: TGTGCCAGCAGTTCATGGACAGGGGGCGACGAGCAGTACTTC. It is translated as CASSSWTGGDEQYF.

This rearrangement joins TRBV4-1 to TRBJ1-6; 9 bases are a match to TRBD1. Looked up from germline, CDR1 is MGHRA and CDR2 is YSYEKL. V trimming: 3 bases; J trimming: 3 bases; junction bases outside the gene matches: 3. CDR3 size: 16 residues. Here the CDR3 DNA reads TGCGCCAGCAGCCAGTCGGACAGGGGCTATAATTCACCCCTCCACTTT. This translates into CASSQSDRGYNSPLHF.

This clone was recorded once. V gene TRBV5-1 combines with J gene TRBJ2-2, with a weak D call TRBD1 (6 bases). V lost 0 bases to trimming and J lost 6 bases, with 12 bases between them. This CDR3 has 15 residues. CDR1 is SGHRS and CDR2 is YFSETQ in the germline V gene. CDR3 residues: CASSLGSGAAGELFF. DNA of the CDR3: TGCGCCAGCAGCTTGGGGTCAGGGGCCGCCGGGGAGCTGTTTTTT.

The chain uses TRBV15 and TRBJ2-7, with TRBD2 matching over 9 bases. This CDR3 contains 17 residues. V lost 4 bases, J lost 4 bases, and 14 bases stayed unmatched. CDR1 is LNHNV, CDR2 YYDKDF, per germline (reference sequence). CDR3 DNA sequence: TGTGCCACCAGCATGCCGGGGCGCGGGAGGGTGAATTACGAGCAGTACTTC. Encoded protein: CATSMPGRGRVNYEQYF. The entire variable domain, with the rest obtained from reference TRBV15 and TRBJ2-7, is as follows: DAMVIQNPRYQVTQFGKPVTLSCSQTLNHNVMYWYQQKSSQAPKLLFHYYDKDFNNEADTPDNFQSRRPNTSFCFLDIRSPGLGDTAMYLCATSMPGRGRVNYEQYFGPGTRLTVT.

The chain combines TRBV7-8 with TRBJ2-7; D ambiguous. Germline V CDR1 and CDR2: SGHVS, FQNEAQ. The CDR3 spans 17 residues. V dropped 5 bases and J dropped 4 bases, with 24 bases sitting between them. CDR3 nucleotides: TGTGCCAGCAGCCCCGCCCGACTGGGTCACCCGGAGTACGAGCAGTACTTC. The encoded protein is CASSPARLGHPEYEQYF.

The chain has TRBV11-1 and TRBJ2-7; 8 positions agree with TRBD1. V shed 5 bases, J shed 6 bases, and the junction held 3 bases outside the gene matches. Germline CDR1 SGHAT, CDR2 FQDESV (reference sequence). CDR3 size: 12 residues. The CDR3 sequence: CASSRDRGEQYF. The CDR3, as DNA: TGTGCCAGCAGCCGCGACAGGGGCGAGCAGTACTTC.

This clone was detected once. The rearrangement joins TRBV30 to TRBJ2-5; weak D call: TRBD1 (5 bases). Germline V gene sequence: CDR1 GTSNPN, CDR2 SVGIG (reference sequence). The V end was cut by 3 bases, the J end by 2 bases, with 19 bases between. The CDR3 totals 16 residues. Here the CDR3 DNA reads TGTGCCTGGAGGGGGCCCAACAGATTCTTACAAGAGACCCAGTACTTC. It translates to CAWRGPNRFLQETQYF.

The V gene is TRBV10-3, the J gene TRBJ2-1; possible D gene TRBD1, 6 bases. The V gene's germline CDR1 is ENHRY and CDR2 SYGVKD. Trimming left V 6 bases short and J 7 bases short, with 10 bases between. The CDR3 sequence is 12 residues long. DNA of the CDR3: TGTGCCATCAGCGCAGGGGAGAATGAGCAGTTCTTC. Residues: CAISAGENEQFF.

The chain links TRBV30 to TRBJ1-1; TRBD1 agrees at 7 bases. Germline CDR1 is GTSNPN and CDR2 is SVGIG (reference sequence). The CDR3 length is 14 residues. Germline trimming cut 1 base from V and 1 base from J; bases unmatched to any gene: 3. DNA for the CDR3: TGTGCCTGGAGTGGGACAGGCCCGAACACTGAAGCTTTCTTT. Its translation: CAWSGTGPNTEAFF.

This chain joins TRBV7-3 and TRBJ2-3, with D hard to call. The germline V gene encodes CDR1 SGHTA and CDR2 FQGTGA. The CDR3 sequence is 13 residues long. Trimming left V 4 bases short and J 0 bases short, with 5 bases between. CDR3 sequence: CASSSVSTDTQYF. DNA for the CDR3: TGTGCCAGCAGCTCCGTCAGCACAGATACGCAGTATTTT. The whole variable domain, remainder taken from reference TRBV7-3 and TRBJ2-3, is GAGVSQTPSNKVTEKGKYVELRCDPISGHTALYWYRQSLGQGPEFLIYFQGTGAADDSGLPNDRFFAVRPEGSVSTLKIQRTERGDSAVYLCASSSVSTDTQYFGPGTRLTVL.

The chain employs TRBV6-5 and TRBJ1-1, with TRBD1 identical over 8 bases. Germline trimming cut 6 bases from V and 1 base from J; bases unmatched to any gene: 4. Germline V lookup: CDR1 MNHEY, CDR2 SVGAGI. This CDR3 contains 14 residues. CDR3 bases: TGTGCCAGCAGGGAACAGGGGGGGAACACTGAAGCTTTCTTT. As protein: CASREQGGNTEAFF.

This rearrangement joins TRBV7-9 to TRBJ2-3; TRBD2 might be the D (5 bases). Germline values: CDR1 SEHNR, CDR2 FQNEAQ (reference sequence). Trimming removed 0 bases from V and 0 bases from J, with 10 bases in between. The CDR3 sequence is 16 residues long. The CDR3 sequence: CASSLAASQSTDTQYF. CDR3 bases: TGTGCCAGCAGCTTAGCCGCTAGCCAAAGCACAGATACGCAGTATTTT.